These 28 T cell receptor beta chains came from one sample sequenced in a study of vaccination and CD4 T cells after COVID-19. Cultured CD4+ T cells had their DNA profiled by the Oncomine TCR Beta short-read assay. MiXCR, applied by TCRdb to the PCR reads, yields one record per CDR3 protein. The profile shows roughly 10,000 distinct CDR3 sequences, 45% to 65% of them singletons. The treatment denotes: roughly ten-day PBMC culture with coronavirus spike peptide pools or control peptides (ViraFEST assay). Antigens of these TCRs are unknown. The sample consisted of CD4+ T cells from blood, cultured in vitro. The source is a human donor who had recovered from COVID-19.

The chain links TRBV7-2 to TRBJ1-4, with 8 nucleotides matching TRBD1. Germline CDR1 SGHTA, CDR2 FQGNSA. The CDR3 has 16 amino acids. V lost 3 bases and J lost 1; bases outside the gene matches: 4. The CDR3 DNA reads as TGTGCCAGCAGCTTCCGTACAGGGGGAACTAATGAAAAACTGTTTTTT. Residues: CASSFRTGGTNEKLFF.

This clonotype was seen once. V gene TRBV6-1 combines with J gene TRBJ2-5; 13 bases line up with TRBD2. V shed 4 bases, J shed 5 bases, and the junction held 4 bases outside the gene matches. The length of the CDR3 is 15 residues. The germline gives CDR1 MNHNS, CDR2 SASEGT. CDR3 nucleotide sequence: TGTGCCAGCAGTGGACTAGCGGGAGGACCGGAGACCCAGTACTTC. It yields the protein CASSGLAGGPETQYF.

This clonotype appeared a few times. The chain couples TRBV6-1 to TRBJ2-5, with 9 bases lining up with TRBD2. The germline gives CDR1 MNHNS, CDR2 SASEGT. The V and J ends lost 4 bases and 1 base, in that order; junction bases with no gene match: 4. This CDR3 region has 15 residues. The CDR3 sequence is CASSGLAGTQETQYF. The DNA for the CDR3 is TGTGCCAGCAGTGGGCTAGCGGGAACCCAAGAGACCCAGTACTTC.

This clonotype is classed as medium-sized. The chain couples TRBV7-2 to TRBJ1-2, with 7 bases identical to TRBD1. This CDR3 contains 14 residues. The junction had 14 bases not matched to a gene; V was cut back by 6 bases and J by 10 bases. Germline-derived CDR1 and CDR2 are SGHTA and FQGNSA. CDR3 loop: CASSEPGQLRAYTF. The CDR3 bases are TGTGCCAGCAGTGAACCGGGACAGCTACGTGCCTACACCTTC.

This clonotype appeared a single time. The J gene is TRBJ1-1, the V gene TRBV7-2; D is unclear. There are 14 residues in the CDR3. The germline CDR1 and CDR2 sequences are SGHTA and FQGNSA. V shed 6 bases and J shed 4 bases, with 15 bases lying between them. The CDR3 here is CASSPNAGSTEAFF. CDR3 bases: TGTGCCAGCAGTCCCAATGCCGGAAGCACTGAAGCTTTCTTT.

This rearrangement joins TRBV2 to TRBJ1-3; D unresolved. This CDR3 has 12 residues. Germline CDR1 SNHLY, CDR2 FYNNEI. Trimming left V 10 bases short and J 4 bases short, with 11 bases between. This CDR3 is CATGRSGNTIYF. CDR3 DNA sequence: TGTGCCACCGGGCGTTCCGGAAACACCATATATTTT.

The rearrangement joins TRBV6-1 to TRBJ2-3; D is unresolved. CDR1 MNHNS and CDR2 SASEGT come from the germline V gene. CDR3 length: 11 amino acids. The V gene lost 3 bases and the J gene lost 8 bases, with 6 bases spanning the gap. The CDR3 sequence is CASSDRSTQYF. The CDR3 DNA follows: TGTGCCAGCAGTGACAGGAGTACGCAGTATTTT.

This sequence joins TRBV11-2 and TRBJ1-2, with 7 bases aligning to TRBD1. The trim removed 2 bases at V and 7 bases at J, leaving 10 bases unmatched. Germline-derived CDR1 and CDR2 are SGHAT and FQNNGV. This CDR3 is 15 amino acids long. This CDR3 is CASSLLNRGSAGYTF. Written as DNA, the CDR3 is TGTGCCAGCAGCTTATTGAACAGGGGATCCGCTGGCTACACCTTC.

This clonotype rates as large. V gene TRBV6-2 or TRBV6-3 combines with J gene TRBJ2-7; maybe TRBD2 (6 bases). V was shortened by 7 bases and J by 2 bases, with 15 bases between the two germline ends. CDR3 length: 14 residues. Germline loops: CDR1 MNHEY, CDR2 SVGEGT. The CDR3 is CASTRGSGTYEQYF. CDR3 coding DNA: TGTGCCAGCACCCGGGGTAGCGGAACCTACGAGCAGTACTTC.

This CDR3 reads CASRIDGVHGELFF. The CDR3 bases are TGTGCCAGCAGAATAGACGGAGTCCACGGGGAGCTGTTTTTT. The J gene is TRBJ2-2, the V gene TRBV19; the D is unclear. V was clipped by 9 bases and J by 7 bases, with 18 bases between them. The CDR3 has 14 residues. Germline V gives CDR1 LNHDA, CDR2 SQIVND (reference sequence). Filled out from reference TRBV19 and TRBJ2-2, the complete variable domain reads DGGITQSPKYLFRKEGQNVTLSCEQNLNHDAMYWYRQDPGQGLRLIYYSQIVNDFQKGDIAEGYSVSREKKESFPLTVTSAQKNPTAFYLCASRIDGVHGELFFGEGSRLTVL.

The genes are TRBV20-1 and TRBJ1-4, with D possibly being TRBD1 (5 bases). Trimming took off 6 bases at V and 4 bases at J, with 15 bases between the two ends. CDR1 and CDR2 from the germline V gene are DFQATT and SNEGSKA (reference sequence). The CDR3 is made up of 14 amino acids. This CDR3 reads CSAGVGGGNEKLFF. DNA for the CDR3: TGCAGTGCAGGGGTGGGTGGGGGTAATGAAAAACTGTTTTTT.

The CDR3 bases are TGTGCCAGCAGTTTATACACCCATGAAACCTACGAGCAGTACTTC. Translating it yields CASSLYTHETYEQYF. The chain links TRBV27 to TRBJ2-7; D uncertain. With 1 base removed from V and 2 bases from J, the gap between germline ends came to 12 bases. The CDR3 consists of 15 residues. Germline values: CDR1 MNHEY, CDR2 SMNVEV (reference sequence).

The rearrangement uses TRBV20-1 and TRBJ2-1; 10 positions agree with TRBD2. J gave up 9 bases and V 3 bases, and 5 bases lay outside the gene matches. The CDR3 extends over 13 amino acids. CDR1 DFQATT and CDR2 SNEGSKA come from the germline V gene (reference sequence). The DNA for the CDR3 is TGCAGTGCTAGCTCGCTAGCGGGAGTTGAGCAGTTCTTC. This translates into CSASSLAGVEQFF.

The chain uses TRBV6-1 and TRBJ2-7; a possible D gene is TRBD2 (5 bases). CDR1 MNHNS and CDR2 SASEGT come from the germline V gene. This CDR3 contains 12 residues. With 6 bases removed from V and 6 bases from J, the gap between germline ends came to 12 bases. The CDR3 loop is CASSGIYSEQYF. The CDR3 DNA reads as TGTGCCAGCAGCGGGATCTACTCCGAGCAGTACTTC.

V is TRBV10-1 and J is TRBJ2-7; a possible D gene is TRBD2 (6 bases). The CDR3 is 14 amino acids. CDR1 is WNHNN, CDR2 SYGVQD, per germline (reference sequence). The V end was cut by 7 bases, the J end by 4 bases, with 17 bases between. CDR3 sequence: CASIRGANCYEQYF. CDR3 coding DNA: TGCGCCAGCATCCGCGGGGCAAATTGTTACGAGCAGTACTTC.

The rearrangement links TRBV15 to TRBJ2-7, with 9 bases lining up with TRBD2. V trimming: 0 bases; J trimming: 4 bases; junction bases outside the gene matches: 19. Germline lookup yields CDR1 LNHNV and CDR2 YYDKDF (reference sequence). This CDR3 spans 20 amino acids. The CDR3 is CATSRDLSESNSGRLYEQYF. The CDR3 nucleotides read TGTGCCACCAGCAGAGATCTCTCCGAATCTAATAGCGGGAGATTGTACGAGCAGTACTTC.

The chain combines TRBV18 with TRBJ2-1; maybe TRBD1 (6 bases). V was clipped by 5 bases and J by 8 bases, with 13 bases between them. The CDR3 covers 13 residues. In germline, CDR1 is KGHSH, CDR2 LQKENI. For the CDR3, the DNA is TGTGCCAGCTCATCTCAAACAGGGCATGAGCAGTTCTTC. Its translation: CASSSQTGHEQFF. Full variable domain (missing parts from reference TRBV18 and TRBJ2-1): NAGVMQNPRHLVRRRGQEARLRCSPMKGHSHVYWYRQLPEEGLKFMVYLQKENIIDESGMPKERFSAEFPKEGPSILRIQQVVRGDSAAYFCASSSQTGHEQFFGPGTRLTVL.

This clonotype was counted between two and nine times. The chain employs TRBV24-1 and TRBJ2-3, with TRBD2 identical over 8 bases. This CDR3 has 15 residues. V was pared by 1 base and J by 2 bases, with 1 base of the junction left unmatched. Germline lookup yields CDR1 KGHDR and CDR2 SFDVKD. CDR3 sequence (DNA): TGTGCCACCAGTGATTTAGCGGGAGACACAGATACGCAGTATTTT. Protein sequence: CATSDLAGDTDTQYF.

V usage is TRBV30 and J usage is TRBJ1-6, with 7 bases fitting TRBD1. The CDR3 totals 13 residues. Germline V lookup: CDR1 GTSNPN, CDR2 SVGIG (reference sequence). Losses at the gene ends were 8 bases for V and 9 bases for J; bases not matched to a gene: 10. The chain's CDR3 is CATQGLMGSPLHF. The CDR3 DNA reads as TGTGCCACACAGGGGCTGATGGGTTCACCCCTCCACTTT.

This clonotype rates as medium-sized. V usage is TRBV5-1 and J usage is TRBJ2-1; D may be TRBD2 (5 bases). The germline V and J ends were trimmed by 6 bases and 3 bases, with 22 bases remaining between them. CDR1 is SGHRS, CDR2 YFSETQ, per germline. There are 17 residues in the CDR3. CDR3 sequence reads: CASTGLGVGKNYNEQFF. CDR3 nucleotides: TGCGCCAGCACCGGACTTGGTGTCGGGAAGAACTACAATGAGCAGTTCTTC.

The chain has TRBV5-1 and TRBJ2-4; no firm D call. This CDR3 spans 16 amino acids. Looked up from germline, CDR1 is SGHRS and CDR2 is YFSETQ. Between the trimmed V and J ends, which lost 0 bases and 2 bases, there was a span of 12 bases. DNA for the CDR3: TGCGCCAGCAGCTTGGTGGTGCCAGACACCAAAAACATTCAGTACTTC. It translates to CASSLVVPDTKNIQYF.

The V call is TRBV7-8, the J call TRBJ2-7, with D tentatively TRBD2 (5 bases). Germline lookup yields CDR1 SGHVS and CDR2 FQNEAQ. The CDR3 has 13 amino acids. V was shortened by 0 bases and J by 4 bases, with 7 bases between the two germline ends. CDR3 nucleotide sequence: TGTGCCAGCAGCTTAGCGGGAGCGTACGAGCAGTACTTC. Translating gives CASSLAGAYEQYF.

V and J are TRBV6-1 and TRBJ2-3, with TRBD2 matching 8 bases. The germline CDR1 and CDR2 sequences are MNHNS and SASEGT. The CDR3 length is 17 residues. V was clipped by 5 bases and J by 2 bases; unmatched bases: 12. The CDR3 sequence: CASSPRLVAGLTDTQYF. The CDR3 DNA reads as TGTGCCAGCAGTCCCCGGTTGGTAGCGGGACTCACAGATACGCAGTATTTT.

The V and J genes are TRBV20-1 and TRBJ1-1; D remains ambiguous. CDR1 is DFQATT, CDR2 SNEGSKA, per germline (reference sequence). V was cut by 0 bases and J by 2 bases, with 7 bases left in between. The CDR3 loop spans 13 amino acids. The CDR3 nucleotides are TGCAGTGCTAGAGATTTGATTAACACTGAAGCTTTCTTT. It encodes CSARDLINTEAFF.

The CDR3 spells CASSFPGQQETQYF. CDR3 nucleotide sequence: TGTGCCAGCAGCTTCCCCGGCCAGCAAGAGACCCAGTACTTC. V gene TRBV7-2 combines with J gene TRBJ2-5; D call uncertain. This CDR3 contains 14 residues. Looked up from germline, CDR1 is SGHTA and CDR2 is FQGNSA. Trimming cost V 3 bases and J 2 bases, with 10 bases left between them.

There are a few counts of this clonotype. The chain couples TRBV21-1 to TRBJ2-7; the table's D call TRBD2 went unverified against the DNA. TRBV21-1 is assigned pseudogene status. This CDR3 is 18 amino acids long. Here the CDR3 reads CASSKYWEGLRSSYEQYF. The CDR3 coding sequence is TGTGCCAGCAGCAAATATTGGGAGGGGCTCCGGAGCTCCTACGAGCAGTACTTC.

The chain employs TRBV19 and TRBJ1-1, with unresolved D. Looked up from germline, CDR1 is LNHDA and CDR2 is SQIVND (reference sequence). Trimming took 5 bases from V and 0 from J, leaving 16 bases between them. CDR3 length: 16 amino acids. The CDR3 here is CASSRRAVQMNTEAFF. The CDR3 bases are TGTGCCAGTAGTCGGAGGGCAGTTCAAATGAACACTGAAGCTTTCTTT. The full variable domain, with the rest looked up from reference TRBV19 and TRBJ1-1, is DGGITQSPKYLFRKEGQNVTLSCEQNLNHDAMYWYRQDPGQGLRLIYYSQIVNDFQKGDIAEGYSVSREKKESFPLTVTSAQKNPTAFYLCASSRRAVQMNTEAFFGQGTRLTVV.

The CDR3 sequence is CASSSGLRRSQETQYF. As DNA, the CDR3 is TGCGCCAGCAGCTCGGGCCTTCGGCGGTCCCAAGAGACCCAGTACTTC. The genes are TRBV5-1 and TRBJ2-5; D not resolved. The germline CDR1 and CDR2 sequences are SGHRS and YFSETQ. The V gene lost 3 bases and the J gene lost 1 base, with 16 bases spanning the gap. The CDR3 runs to 16 residues.